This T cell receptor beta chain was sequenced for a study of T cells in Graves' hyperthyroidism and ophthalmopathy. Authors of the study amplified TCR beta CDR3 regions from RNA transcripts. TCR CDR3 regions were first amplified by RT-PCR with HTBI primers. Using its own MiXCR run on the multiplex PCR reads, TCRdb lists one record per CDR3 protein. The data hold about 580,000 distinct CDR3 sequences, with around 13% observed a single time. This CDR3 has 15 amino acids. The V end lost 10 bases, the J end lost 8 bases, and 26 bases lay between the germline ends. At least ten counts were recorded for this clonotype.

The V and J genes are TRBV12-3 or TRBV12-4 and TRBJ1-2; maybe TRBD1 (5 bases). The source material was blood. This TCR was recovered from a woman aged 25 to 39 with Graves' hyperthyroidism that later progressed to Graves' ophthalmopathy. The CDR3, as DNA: TGTGCCACTCATTCGATGAGGGGTGTCTATGAAGGCTACACCTTC. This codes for CATHSMRGVYEGYTF.